The count of the clone carrying this T cell receptor (beta chain) is one. Its antigen is unknown. The sample originates from a study of beta chain features in type 1 diabetes. Study-level findings and limits: The question left open here concerned HLA type influencing TCRB rearrangement. Fewer junction insertions and more nucleotide deletions appeared in type 1 diabetes patients.

Since all of the isolated RNA was reverse transcribed, expressed TCRB transcripts were what got sequenced. The protocol was immunoSEQ multiplex PCR, while the TCRdb copy is restricted to in-frame clones and leaves out a portion. Of about 620,000 clones in the sample, about 16% were seen once. Trimming stripped 6 bases from V and 6 bases from J, with 22 bases between. Germline-derived CDR1 and CDR2 are SGHAT and FQDESV (reference sequence). This CDR3 has 16 residues. The sample was naive CD4+ T cells from blood. The receptor comes from a young man in good health. This chain joins TRBV11-1 and TRBJ2-3, with D tentatively TRBD2 (6 bases). The CDR3 DNA follows: TGTGCCAGCAGGACTGGGGGGAGGCTCTTCGAGGATACGCAGTATTTT. Translating it yields CASRTGGRLFEDTQYF.